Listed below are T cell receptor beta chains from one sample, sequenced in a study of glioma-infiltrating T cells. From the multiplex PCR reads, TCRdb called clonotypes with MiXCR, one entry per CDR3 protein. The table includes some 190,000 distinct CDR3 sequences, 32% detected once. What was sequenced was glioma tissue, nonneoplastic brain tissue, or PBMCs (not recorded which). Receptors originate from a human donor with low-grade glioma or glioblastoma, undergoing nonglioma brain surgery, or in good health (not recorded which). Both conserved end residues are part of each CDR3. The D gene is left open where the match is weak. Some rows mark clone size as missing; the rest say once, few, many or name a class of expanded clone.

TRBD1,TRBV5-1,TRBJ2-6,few,CASSLQGALGANVLTF,TGCGCCAGCAGCTTACAGGGGGCGCTTGGGGCCAACGTCCTGACTTTC
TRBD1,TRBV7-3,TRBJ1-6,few,CASSSGTGGSPLHF,TGTGCCAGCAGCTCCGGGACAGGGGGCTCACCCCTCCACTTT
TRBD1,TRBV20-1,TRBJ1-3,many,CSARTGNTIYF,TGCAGTGCCAGGACAGGGAACACCATATATTTT
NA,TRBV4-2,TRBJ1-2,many,CASSQESGYGYTF,TGTGCCAGCAGCCAAGAATCGGGCTATGGCTACACCTTC
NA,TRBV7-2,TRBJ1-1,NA,CASSSAPYMSTEAFF,TGTGCCAGCAGTTCAGCCCCGTACATGAGCACTGAAGCTTTCTTT
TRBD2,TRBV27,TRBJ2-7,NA,CASSLGSGRALEQYF,TGTGCCAGCAGTTTAGGAAGCGGGAGGGCCCTTGAGCAGTACTTC
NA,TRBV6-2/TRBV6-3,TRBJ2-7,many,CASSTYAGSFEQYF,TGTGCCAGCAGCACCTATGCAGGTTCCTTCGAGCAGTACTTC
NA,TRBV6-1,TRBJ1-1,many,CASSGLGASLNTEAFF,TGTGCCAGCAGTGGGTTAGGGGCCTCGTTGAACACTGAAGCTTTCTTT
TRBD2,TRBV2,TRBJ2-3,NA,CASSEFGGGFKDTQYF,TGTGCCAGCAGTGAGTTCGGGGGAGGGTTCAAGGATACGCAGTATTTT
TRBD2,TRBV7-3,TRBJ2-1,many,CASSSGLAGGEQFF,TGTGCCAGCAGCTCGGGACTAGCGGGAGGAGAGCAGTTCTTC
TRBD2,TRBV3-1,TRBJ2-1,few,CASSFRASGCRTPIVSRFF,TGTGCCAGCAGCTTTCGGGCTAGCGGGTGCCGCACCCCAATCGTGAGCCGGTTCTTC
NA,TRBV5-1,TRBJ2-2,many,CASSHESDTGELFF,TGCGCCAGCAGCCACGAGAGTGACACCGGGGAGCTGTTTTTT
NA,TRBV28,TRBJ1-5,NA,CASSYIGNINQPQHF,TGTGCCAGCAGTTACATTGGAAATATCAATCAGCCCCAGCATTTT
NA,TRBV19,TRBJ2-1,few,CASSPLTGTKVNEQFF,TGTGCCAGTAGTCCGCTGACAGGAACCAAGGTCAATGAGCAGTTCTTC
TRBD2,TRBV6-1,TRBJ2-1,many,CASSRTSGSHNEQFF,TGTGCCAGCAGTCGGACTAGCGGGAGCCACAATGAGCAGTTCTTC
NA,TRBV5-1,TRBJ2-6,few,CASSPVFSGANVLTF,TGCGCCAGCAGCCCCGTATTCTCTGGGGCCAACGTCCTGACTTTC
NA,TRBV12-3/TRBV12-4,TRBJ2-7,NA,CASSLAFSGLPEGEQYF,TGTGCCAGCAGTTTGGCGTTTTCGGGACTCCCGGAGGGCGAGCAGTACTTC
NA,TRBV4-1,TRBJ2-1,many,CASSRMAGSYNEQFF,TGCGCCAGCTCCAGAATGGCGGGATCCTACAATGAGCAGTTCTTC
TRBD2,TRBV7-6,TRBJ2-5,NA,CASSPGTSGIYETQYF,TGTGCCAGCAGCCCGGGGACTAGCGGGATTTATGAGACCCAGTACTTC
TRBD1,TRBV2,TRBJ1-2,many,CASSENRDRNGYTF,TGTGCCAGCAGCGAGAACCGGGACAGAAATGGCTACACCTTC
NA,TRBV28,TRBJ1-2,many,CASSLWGQGLRYGYTF,TGTGCCAGCAGTTTATGGGGTCAGGGGTTGAGGTATGGCTACACCTTC
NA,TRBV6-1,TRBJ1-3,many,CASSQGYTIYF,TGTGCCAGCAGTCAGGGTTACACCATATATTTT
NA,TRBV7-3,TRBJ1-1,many,CASSLYWNTEAFF,TGTGCCAGCAGCTTATACTGGAACACTGAAGCTTTCTTT
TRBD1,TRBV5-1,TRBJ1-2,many,CASSLQPGQGFGGYTF,TGCGCCAGCAGCTTACAACCGGGACAGGGTTTTGGTGGCTACACCTTC
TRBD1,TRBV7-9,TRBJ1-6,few,CASSSQGPPLHF,TGTGCCAGCAGCTCACAGGGGCCACCCCTCCACTTT
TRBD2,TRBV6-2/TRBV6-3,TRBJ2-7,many,CASSYEGIAGYEQYF,TGTGCCAGCAGTTACGAAGGAATAGCGGGATACGAGCAGTACTTC
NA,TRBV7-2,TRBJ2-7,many,CASSLARWNEQYF,TGTGCCAGCAGCTTAGCGCGATGGAACGAGCAGTACTTC
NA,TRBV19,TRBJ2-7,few,CASSIATRGARSYEQYF,TGTGCCAGTAGTATCGCGACCCGAGGAGCTCGGTCCTACGAGCAGTACTTC
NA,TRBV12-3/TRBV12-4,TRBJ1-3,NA,CASSPWGFKDTIYF,TGTGCCAGCAGCCCATGGGGGTTTAAAGACACCATATATTTT
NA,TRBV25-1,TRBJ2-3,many,CASIGGGSHTDTQYF,TGTGCCAGCATAGGGGGAGGGAGTCACACAGATACGCAGTATTTT
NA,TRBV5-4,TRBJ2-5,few,CASSSLALQETQYF,TGTGCCAGCAGCTCACTAGCCCTCCAAGAGACCCAGTACTTC
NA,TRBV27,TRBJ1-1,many,CASTTRAGTVNTEAFF,TGTGCCAGCACCACCAGGGCGGGGACGGTGAACACTGAAGCTTTCTTT
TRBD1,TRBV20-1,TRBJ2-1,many,CSARRDRGYNEQFF,TGCAGTGCTAGAAGGGACAGGGGTTACAATGAGCAGTTCTTC
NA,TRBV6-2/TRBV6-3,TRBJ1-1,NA,CASSVDRDGEDEAFF,TGTGCCAGCAGTGTCGACCGGGACGGGGAAGATGAAGCTTTCTTT
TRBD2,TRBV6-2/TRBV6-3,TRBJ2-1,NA,CASSYALAGVGNEQFF,TGTGCCAGCAGTTACGCACTAGCGGGAGTCGGTAATGAGCAGTTCTTC
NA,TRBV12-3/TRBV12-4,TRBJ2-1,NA,CASSLNPPTGNEQFF,TGTGCCAGCAGTTTAAACCCCCCGACAGGCAATGAGCAGTTCTTC
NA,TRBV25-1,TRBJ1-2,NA,CASSVRAGSGYTF,TGTGCCAGCAGTGTCAGGGCCGGATCTGGCTACACCTTC
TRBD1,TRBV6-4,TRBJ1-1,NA,CASSDSYGTGVGAFF,TGTGCCAGCAGTGACTCTTACGGGACAGGGGTCGGGGCTTTCTTT
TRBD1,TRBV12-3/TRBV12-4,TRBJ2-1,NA,CASSTNPGQGLNEQFF,TGTGCCAGCAGCACCAATCCGGGACAGGGGCTTAATGAGCAGTTCTTC
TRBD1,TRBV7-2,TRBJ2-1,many,CASSLSDRGVEFF,TGTGCCAGCAGCTTAAGCGACAGGGGGGTCGAGTTCTTC
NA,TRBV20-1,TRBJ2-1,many,CSARDHRESRNEQFF,TGCAGTGCTAGAGATCACCGGGAATCTCGTAATGAGCAGTTCTTC
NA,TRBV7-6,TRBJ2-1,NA,CASSLRQHGNNEQFF,TGTGCCAGCAGCCTCCGCCAGCACGGGAACAATGAGCAGTTCTTC
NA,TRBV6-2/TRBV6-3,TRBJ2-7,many,CASSYFPGSTPTYEQYF,TGTGCCAGCAGTTACTTTCCGGGGTCGACTCCTACCTACGAGCAGTACTTC
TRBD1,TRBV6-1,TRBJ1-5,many,CASSSGGHQPQHF,TGTGCCAGCAGTTCAGGGGGGCATCAGCCCCAGCATTTT
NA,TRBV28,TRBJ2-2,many,CASSYSTGELFF,TGTGCCAGCAGTTATAGCACCGGGGAGCTGTTTTTT
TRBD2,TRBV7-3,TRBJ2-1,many,CASSPSGGAYNEQFF,TGTGCCAGCAGCCCGAGCGGGGGGGCGTACAATGAGCAGTTCTTC
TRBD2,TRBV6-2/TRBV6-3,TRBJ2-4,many,CASSYSLAGAKNIQYF,TGTGCCAGCAGTTACTCGCTAGCGGGAGCCAAAAACATTCAGTACTTC
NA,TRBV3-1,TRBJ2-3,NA,CASSQKGGTITNTQYF,TGTGCCAGCAGCCAAAAGGGCGGGACGATCACAAATACGCAGTATTTT
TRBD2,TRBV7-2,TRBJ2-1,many,CASSFIAGVYEQFF,TGTGCCAGCAGCTTTATAGCGGGAGTCTATGAGCAGTTCTTC
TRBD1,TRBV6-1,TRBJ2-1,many,CASSSRAGGSYNEQFF,TGTGCCAGCAGTAGTCGTGCAGGGGGCTCCTACAATGAGCAGTTCTTC
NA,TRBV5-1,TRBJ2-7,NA,CPSSLIGRVVAHEQYF,TGCCCCAGCAGCTTAATCGGCAGGGTAGTTGCCCACGAGCAGTACTTC
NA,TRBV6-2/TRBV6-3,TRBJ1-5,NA,CASNVGGAGNQPQHF,TGTGCCAGCAACGTCGGGGGCGCGGGCAATCAGCCCCAGCATTTT